This passage covers 18 T cell receptor beta chains from one sample sequenced in a study of T cell responses to AZD1222 COVID-19 vaccine. Produced via immunoSEQ multiplex PCR; TCRdb's table is partial and in-frame only. The table has about 140,000 clones, 80% to 95% seen once. The sample in question was peripheral blood, obtained 28 days after the second AZD1222 dose. Source of these receptors: an adult who received the AZD1222 COVID-19 vaccine.

The J gene is TRBJ2-7, the V gene TRBV4-3; D might be TRBD2 (5 bases). Germline CDR1 is LGHNA and CDR2 is YSLEER. V dropped 4 bases and J dropped 3 bases, with 22 bases sitting between them. This CDR3 has 17 residues. The CDR3 coding sequence is TGCGCCAGCAGCCGCCAAGTGGCTCGGGGAATAGGCTACGAGCAGTACTTC. Residues: CASSRQVARGIGYEQYF.

V gene TRBV19 combines with J gene TRBJ1-2; 7 nucleotides align to TRBD1. Germline CDR1 is LNHDA and CDR2 is SQIVND (reference sequence). The CDR3 totals 14 residues. Trimming at V came to 4 bases and at J to 2 bases, leaving 4 bases not matched to a gene. CDR3 region: CASSTTDRNYGYTF. DNA for the CDR3: TGTGCCAGTAGTACCACGGACAGGAACTATGGCTACACCTTC. The entire variable domain, with the rest obtained from reference TRBV19 and TRBJ1-2, is as follows: DGGITQSPKYLFRKEGQNVTLSCEQNLNHDAMYWYRQDPGQGLRLIYYSQIVNDFQKGDIAEGYSVSREKKESFPLTVTSAQKNPTAFYLCASSTTDRNYGYTFGSGTRLTVV.

This clone was found once. The V call is TRBV2, the J call TRBJ1-6; 8 bases align to TRBD1. The CDR3 runs 16 residues. Germline V gene data show CDR1 as SNHLY and CDR2 as FYNNEI. J gave up 7 bases and V 0 bases, and 5 bases lay outside the gene matches. CDR3 DNA: TGTGCCAGCAGTGAAGCGCAGGGGGCGCGGAATTCACCCCTCCACTTT. Residues: CASSEAQGARNSPLHF.

The V call is TRBV10-3, the J call TRBJ1-1; TRBD1 agrees at 7 bases. This CDR3 has 14 residues. Germline V CDR1 and CDR2: ENHRY, SYGVKD. The V segment lost 1 base and the J segment 5 bases; nucleotides outside the gene matches: 4. CDR3 amino acids: CAISEYRGGTEAFF. CDR3 in DNA: TGTGCCATCAGTGAGTACAGGGGAGGGACTGAAGCTTTCTTT.

The chain has TRBV7-8 and TRBJ1-2; possibly TRBD1 for D (5 bases). The CDR3 spans 14 residues. The V end lost 5 bases, the J end lost 8 bases, and 18 bases lay between the germline ends. The germline V gene has CDR1 SGHVS and CDR2 FQNEAQ. The DNA for the CDR3 is TGTGCCAGCAGCCCTACTACAGGCATTGTAGGCTACACCTTC. This codes for CASSPTTGIVGYTF. The full variable domain, in which reference TRBV7-8 and TRBJ1-2 provide the parts outside the CDR3, is GAGVSQSPRYKVAKRGQDVALRCDPISGHVSLFWYQQALGQGPEFLTYFQNEAQLDKSGLPSDRFFAERPEGSVSTLKIQRTQQEDSAVYLCASSPTTGIVGYTFGSGTRLTVV.

This chain connects TRBV30 to TRBJ1-1; a weak D match, TRBD1 (6 bases). V was trimmed by 5 bases and J by 5 bases, leaving 15 bases between them. The CDR3 covers 13 residues. CDR1 is GTSNPN, CDR2 SVGIG, per germline (reference sequence). The CDR3 DNA sequence: TGTGCCTGGTCCAGGGGATCGGGGACTGAAGCTTTCTTT. It codes for CAWSRGSGTEAFF.

The chain couples TRBV5-6 to TRBJ1-2; D might be TRBD1 (5 bases). V lost 0 bases and J lost 4, with 13 bases in between. Germline-derived CDR1 and CDR2 are SGHDT and YYEEEE. This CDR3 has 15 residues. The CDR3 sequence: CASSLDPTGPYGYTF. The DNA for the CDR3 is TGTGCCAGCAGCTTGGATCCTACAGGTCCCTATGGCTACACCTTC.

This clone was seen a handful of times. V usage is TRBV6-1 and J usage is TRBJ2-2; the D gene could be TRBD1 or TRBD2 (5 bases each). The CDR3 extends over 16 amino acids. V was clipped by 2 bases and J by 7 bases, with 17 bases between them. Germline V lookup: CDR1 MNHNS, CDR2 SASEGT. The CDR3 bases are TGTGCCAGCAGTGAACTAGCAGGGCGAGGGAGCGGGGAGCTGTTTTTT. Residues: CASSELAGRGSGELFF.

The chain links TRBV5-1 to TRBJ2-7, with 13 bases lining up with TRBD2. The germline V gene encodes CDR1 SGHRS and CDR2 YFSETQ. V shed 4 bases, J shed 4 bases, and the junction held 8 bases outside the gene matches. The CDR3 runs to 16 residues. The CDR3 is CASSVGLAGAGYEQYF. The CDR3 DNA sequence: TGCGCCAGCAGCGTAGGACTAGCGGGAGCCGGATACGAGCAGTACTTC.

The gene calls are TRBV19 and TRBJ1-4, with 8 bases matching TRBD1. The germline V gene encodes CDR1 LNHDA and CDR2 SQIVND (reference sequence). The CDR3 spans 13 residues. J was trimmed by 10 bases and V by 7 bases; bases with no gene match: 8. The CDR3 DNA reads as TGTGCCAGTATGTTCCCAGGGGGCTTAAAACTGTTTTTT. The encoded protein is CASMFPGGLKLFF. Full variable domain (outside the CDR3, taken from reference TRBV19 and TRBJ1-4): DGGITQSPKYLFRKEGQNVTLSCEQNLNHDAMYWYRQDPGQGLRLIYYSQIVNDFQKGDIAEGYSVSREKKESFPLTVTSAQKNPTAFYLCASMFPGGLKLFFGSGTQLSVL.

The chain couples TRBV28 to TRBJ2-7; 7 positions agree with TRBD2. This CDR3 comprises 16 residues. Trimming removed 2 bases from V and 3 bases from J; junction bases left unmatched: 10. CDR1 is MDHEN, CDR2 SYDVKM, per germline. In DNA form, the CDR3 reads TGTGCCAGCAGTTTACTTGCTTCGGGGGGAAGCTACGAGCAGTACTTC. Encoded protein: CASSLLASGGSYEQYF.

The CDR3 bases are TGCGCCAGCAGCTGGCCGACAGGTACAGATACGCAGTATTTT. It specifies CASSWPTGTDTQYF. J is TRBJ2-3 and V is TRBV5-1; D is possibly TRBD1 (6 bases). The CDR3 has 14 amino acids. V gave up 3 bases and J gave up 3 bases, with 11 bases separating them. Germline V gives CDR1 SGHRS, CDR2 YFSETQ. The full variable domain, with the rest looked up from reference TRBV5-1 and TRBJ2-3, is KAGVTQTPRYLIKTRGQQVTLSCSPISGHRSVSWYQQTPGQGLQFLFEYFSETQRNKGNFPGRFSGRQFSNSRSEMNVSTLELGDSALYLCASSWPTGTDTQYFGPGTRLTVL.

The J gene is TRBJ2-2, the V gene TRBV5-1; 8 bases fit TRBD2. The CDR3 extends over 16 amino acids. Trimming took 4 bases from V and 2 from J; bases not matched to a gene: 7. The V gene's germline CDR1 is SGHRS and CDR2 YFSETQ. CDR3 sequence reads: CASSPLAGSNTGELFF. CDR3 nucleotide sequence: TGCGCCAGCAGCCCCTTAGCGGGAAGTAACACCGGGGAGCTGTTTTTT.

This clone has a single count. This chain joins TRBV19 and TRBJ1-1; 9 bases map to TRBD1. The CDR3 runs 16 residues. The J segment lost 4 bases and the V segment lost 4 bases, leaving 10 bases of the junction unmatched. Germline V gives CDR1 LNHDA, CDR2 SQIVND (reference sequence). CDR3 amino acids: CASSTRTGASSTEAFF. For the CDR3, the DNA is TGTGCCAGTAGTACCCGGACAGGGGCCTCGAGCACTGAAGCTTTCTTT.

V usage is TRBV7-9 and J usage is TRBJ1-2; D unresolved. The V end lost 2 bases, the J end lost 6 bases, and 13 bases lay between the germline ends. The CDR3 spans 14 residues. The germline CDR1 and CDR2 sequences are SEHNR and FQNEAQ (reference sequence). CDR3 sequence: CASSLQVHGDGYTF. The CDR3, as DNA: TGTGCCAGCAGCTTACAGGTTCACGGGGATGGCTACACCTTC.

This clone was counted once. Other DNA variants within this sample encode the same CDR3. The V call is TRBV19, the J call TRBJ2-7; the match to TRBD2 covers 9 bases. The CDR3 loop spans 18 amino acids. V gave up 4 bases and J gave up 2 bases; unmatched junction bases: 15. CDR1 and CDR2 (germline): LNHDA, SQIVND (reference sequence). CDR3 region: CASSTQSTSGYLTYEQYF. The CDR3 DNA sequence: TGTGCCAGTAGTACCCAATCGACTAGCGGTTACCTCACCTACGAGCAGTACTTC.

This chain joins TRBV27 and TRBJ1-4; D ambiguous. CDR3 length: 13 residues. The V gene lost 2 bases and the J gene lost 8 bases, with 9 bases spanning the gap. CDR1 and CDR2 (germline): MNHEY, SMNVEV (reference sequence). The CDR3 DNA reads as TGTGCCAGCAGTTTACGGGCGCGGGAAAAACTGTTTTTT. This codes for CASSLRAREKLFF. Complete variable domain (other parts from reference TRBV27 and TRBJ1-4): EAQVTQNPRYLITVTGKKLTVTCSQNMNHEYMSWYRQDPGLGLRQIYYSMNVEVTDKGDVPEGYKVSRKEKRNFPLILESPSPNQTSLYFCASSLRAREKLFFGSGTQLSVL.

The chain carries TRBV27 and TRBJ2-3; TRBD1 agrees at 8 bases. This CDR3 region has 14 residues. V shed 4 bases and J 4 bases; nucleotides not matched to a gene: 4. Germline V gene data show CDR1 as MNHEY and CDR2 as SMNVEV (reference sequence). CDR3: CASSSRGRADTQYF. The DNA of the CDR3 is TGTGCCAGCAGTTCCAGGGGGCGGGCAGATACGCAGTATTTT.